Below are 24 T cell receptor beta chains sequenced from a single sample in a study of shared clonotypes between healthy human individuals. Only in-frame clones appear in the TCRdb table, and some are missing; sequencing was by immunoSEQ multiplex PCR. The sample holds hundreds of thousands of clones, 95% to 96% seen once. Naive CD8 cells comprised CD45RO-negative, CCR7-positively selected cells, excluding terminally differentiated effector memory CD45RA+ cells. The sequenced sample consisted of naive CD8+ T cells sorted from blood. The source is a woman in her twenties or thirties in good health.

The chain links TRBV28 to TRBJ2-5; the D gene could be TRBD1 or TRBD2 (5 bases each). The end of the DNA aligns better with TRBJ2-7, so the J call may be wrong. Germline V gene sequence: CDR1 MDHEN, CDR2 SYDVKM. The CDR3 spans 13 residues. As DNA, the CDR3 is TGTGCCAGCAGTTTGGGGGTAGGTTACGAGCAGTACTTC. This encodes CASSLGVGYEQYF.

Regarding this clone: Other DNA sequences of this sample code for an identical CDR3. J is TRBJ2-1 and V is TRBV7-9, with a tentative D call TRBD1 (6 bases). The CDR3 has 13 amino acids. The V gene lost 5 bases and the J gene lost 4 bases, with 9 bases spanning the gap. The germline gives CDR1 SEHNR, CDR2 FQNEAQ (reference sequence). The CDR3 region is CASSQDSYNEQFF. The CDR3 coding sequence is TGTGCCAGCAGCCAGGACAGTTACAATGAGCAGTTCTTC. Full variable domain (remainder filled in from reference TRBV7-9 and TRBJ2-1): DTGVSQNPRHKITKRGQNVTFRCDPISEHNRLYWYRQTLGQGPEFLTYFQNEAQLEKSRLLSDRFSAERPKGSFSTLEIQRTEQGDSAMYLCASSQDSYNEQFFGPGTRLTVL.

This clone was seen only once. This sequence joins TRBV9 and TRBJ2-3; TRBD2 might be the D (6 bases). V was shortened by 3 bases and J by 5 bases, with 10 bases between the two germline ends. The CDR3 contains 13 residues. From germline, CDR1 is SGDLS and CDR2 YYNGEE. CDR3 protein: CASSAGTLDTQYF. In nucleotides, the CDR3 is TGTGCCAGCAGCGCCGGGACTTTAGATACGCAGTATTTT.

This chain joins TRBV28 and TRBJ2-3, with D perhaps matching TRBD1 or TRBD2 (5 bases each). V shed 5 bases and J shed 13 bases, with 28 bases lying between them. Germline-derived CDR1 and CDR2 are MDHEN and SYDVKM. The CDR3 has 16 residues. CDR3 sequence: CASSPSRDGGLERKYF. The CDR3 DNA reads TGTGCCAGCAGTCCTTCTCGGGACGGTGGACTCGAGAGGAAGTATTTT.

The chain links TRBV7-8 to TRBJ2-5, with no clear D. The last part of the DNA fits TRBJ2-7 better; the J call may be wrong. This CDR3 spans 13 amino acids. CDR1 and CDR2 from the germline V gene are SGHVS and FQNEAQ. CDR3 protein: CASTPGLSYEQYF. The CDR3 nucleotides read TGTGCCAGCACCCCTGGGCTCTCCTACGAGCAGTACTTC.

This clone was counted a single time. V and J are TRBV7-6 and TRBJ2-7, with unresolved D. The CDR3 totals 15 residues. Germline V gives CDR1 SGHVS, CDR2 FNYEAQ. V was cut by 1 base and J by 7 bases, with 17 bases left in between. The CDR3 nucleotides read TGTGCCAGCAGCTTAGATTCTAAATCCTACGGGGAGCAGTACTTC. This sequence encodes CASSLDSKSYGEQYF.

The CDR3, as DNA: TGTGCCAGTAGTATCCCACAGGGTCCTCGGGTGGATGAAAAACTGTTTTTT. Translation gives CASSIPQGPRVDEKLFF. The rearrangement links TRBV19 to TRBJ1-4; perhaps TRBD1 as D (6 bases). Germline lookup yields CDR1 LNHDA and CDR2 SQIVND (reference sequence). This CDR3 has 17 residues. Trimming cost V 3 bases and J 6 bases, with 20 bases left between them.

This chain joins TRBV11-2 and TRBJ2-7, with TRBD2 as a possible D gene (6 bases). Trimming left V 1 base short and J 4 bases short, with 17 bases between. CDR1 and CDR2 from the germline V gene are SGHAT and FQNNGV. This CDR3 has 16 amino acids. The CDR3 protein is CASSLGWGESQYEQYF. CDR3 nucleotide sequence: TGTGCCAGCAGCTTAGGGTGGGGGGAATCCCAATACGAGCAGTACTTC.

The V and J genes are TRBV4-3 and TRBJ1-2, with D uncertain. In germline, CDR1 is LGHNA, CDR2 YSLEER. V lost 0 bases and J lost 6, with 17 bases in between. This CDR3 has 16 amino acids. Here the CDR3 reads CASSQEIRSVGDGYTF. DNA of the CDR3: TGCGCCAGCAGCCAAGAAATTCGTTCGGTGGGTGATGGCTACACCTTC.

The chain is built from TRBV15 and TRBJ2-7; the match to TRBD2 covers 9 bases. This CDR3 has 14 amino acids. CDR1 LNHNV and CDR2 YYDKDF come from the germline V gene (reference sequence). V was pared by 4 bases and J by 4 bases, with 5 bases of the junction left unmatched. The CDR3 here is CATSITSGWYEQYF. CDR3 sequence (DNA): TGTGCCACCAGCATCACTAGCGGGTGGTACGAGCAGTACTTC. The variable domain in full, with the rest retrieved from reference TRBV15 and TRBJ2-7, is DAMVIQNPRYQVTQFGKPVTLSCSQTLNHNVMYWYQQKSSQAPKLLFHYYDKDFNNEADTPDNFQSRRPNTSFCFLDIRSPGLGDTAMYLCATSITSGWYEQYFGPGTRLTVT.

This chain links TRBV7-2 with TRBJ2-5; possibly TRBD2 for D (5 bases). Germline-derived CDR1 and CDR2 are SGHTA and FQGNSA. The V end was cut by 5 bases, the J end by 0 bases, with 16 bases between. The CDR3 length is 16 residues. CDR3 sequence reads: CASSRPAFGDQETQYF. The CDR3 DNA follows: TGTGCCAGCAGCCGTCCGGCCTTCGGGGACCAAGAGACCCAGTACTTC.

The chain couples TRBV4-1 to TRBJ2-1; 9 bases agree with TRBD1. V trimming: 1 base; J trimming: 5 bases; junction bases outside the gene matches: 12. There are 18 residues in the CDR3. CDR1 is MGHRA and CDR2 is YSYEKL in the germline V gene. The CDR3 bases are TGCGCCAGCAGCCAAGCCAAGTACAGGACAGGGGAAGACAATGAGCAGTTCTTC. It is translated as CASSQAKYRTGEDNEQFF.

CDR3 DNA: TGTGCCAGCAGTTACCCCCGGGAGGTTAATGGCTACACCTTC. Residues: CASSYPREVNGYTF. The rearrangement links TRBV6-6 to TRBJ1-2; no clear D gene. Trimming removed 2 bases at V and 6 bases at J, with 13 bases between. The germline V gene encodes CDR1 MNHNY and CDR2 SVGAGI (reference sequence). The CDR3 contains 14 residues.

The rearrangement joins TRBV2 to TRBJ2-7; D not resolved. The germline gives CDR1 SNHLY, CDR2 FYNNEI. Trimming shortened V by 6 bases and J by 5 bases, and 11 bases separated the two germline ends. This CDR3 comprises 12 residues. The CDR3, as DNA: TGTGCCAGCAGGTCGACTTTGAACGAGCAGTACTTC. It translates to CASRSTLNEQYF.

V gene TRBV27 combines with J gene TRBJ2-1, with D perhaps TRBD1 (7 bases). This CDR3 has 15 amino acids. Germline CDR1 reads MNHEY; CDR2 reads SMNVEV (reference sequence). Trimming stripped 5 bases from V and 8 bases from J, with 19 bases between. For the CDR3, the DNA is TGTGCCAGCAGTAGGGGGCGGGGCCTTGTTCATGAGCAGTTCTTC. Translation: CASSRGRGLVHEQFF.

The chain has TRBV4-1 and TRBJ2-4, with no clear D. Germline V lookup: CDR1 MGHRA, CDR2 YSYEKL. The CDR3 has 17 amino acids. V lost 1 base to trimming and J lost 0 bases, with 13 bases between them. The CDR3 loop reads CASSQGLKELAKNIQYF. The CDR3 DNA is TGCGCCAGCAGCCAAGGTCTAAAAGAACTAGCCAAAAACATTCAGTACTTC.

The chain uses TRBV19 and TRBJ2-1, with D maybe TRBD2 (6 bases). Trimming shortened V by 2 bases and J by 9 bases, and 8 bases separated the two germline ends. The CDR3 contains 12 residues. Germline V gene lookup returns CDR1 LNHDA and CDR2 SQIVND (reference sequence). CDR3 nucleotides: TGTGCCAGTAGTATATGGGGAGGTGAGCAGTTCTTC. Protein product: CASSIWGGEQFF.

V and J are TRBV28 and TRBJ1-4; possibly TRBD1 for D (6 bases). CDR3 length equals 15 residues. The germline V gene has CDR1 MDHEN and CDR2 SYDVKM. Trimming took off 6 bases at V and 12 bases at J, with 23 bases between the two ends. CDR3 loop: CASSSNTGSWEELFF. The DNA of the CDR3 is TGTGCCAGCAGCTCGAATACAGGGAGTTGGGAAGAACTGTTTTTT.

The chain recombines TRBV7-9 with TRBJ2-7; 10 nucleotides agree with TRBD2. This CDR3 has 13 amino acids. The V segment lost 5 bases and the J segment 6 bases; nucleotides outside the gene matches: 4. Germline lookup yields CDR1 SEHNR and CDR2 FQNEAQ (reference sequence). This CDR3 reads CASSRSGRREQYF. Here the CDR3 DNA reads TGTGCCAGCAGCCGTAGCGGGAGGCGCGAGCAGTACTTC.

The chain recombines TRBV7-2 with TRBJ2-1; 8 bases line up with TRBD2. Germline assignment: CDR1 SGHTA and CDR2 FQGNSA. The length of the CDR3 is 17 residues. V trimming: 1 base; J trimming: 7 bases; junction bases outside the gene matches: 12. CDR3 DNA: TGTGCCAGCAGCTTAGTTCCGGGACTAGAAGGGCCTAATGAGCAGTTCTTC. Its translation: CASSLVPGLEGPNEQFF.

The chain is built from TRBV28 and TRBJ2-2, with D perhaps being TRBD1 or TRBD2 (5 bases each). The CDR3 spans 14 residues. CDR1 and CDR2 from the germline V gene are MDHEN and SYDVKM. V was cut by 3 bases and J by 5 bases, with 10 bases left in between. The CDR3 DNA follows: TGTGCCAGCAGTTTTTCGGGGCGGACCGGGGAGCTGTTTTTT. It translates to CASSFSGRTGELFF.

V and J are TRBV5-4 and TRBJ2-5; TRBD2 matches 10 bases. The DNA end favors TRBJ2-7, so the J call may be wrong. Looked up from germline, CDR1 is SGHNT and CDR2 is YYREEE (reference sequence). The CDR3 contains 15 residues. The CDR3 loop is CASSLPSSGSYEQYF. The CDR3, as DNA: TGTGCCAGCAGCTTGCCTTCTAGCGGGAGCTACGAGCAGTACTTC.

The CDR3, as DNA: TGTGCCAGCAGCTACTTAGCGGGAGCTAGCTACAATGAGCAGTTCTTC. It codes for CASSYLAGASYNEQFF. This chain links TRBV13 with TRBJ2-1, with 9 nucleotides matching TRBD2. The germline gives CDR1 PRHDT, CDR2 FYEKMQ (reference sequence). This CDR3 region has 16 residues. The J segment lost 3 bases and the V segment lost 4 bases, leaving 7 bases of the junction unmatched. The variable domain in full, completed from reference TRBV13 and TRBJ2-1, reads AAGVIQSPRHLIKEKRETATLKCYPIPRHDTVYWYQQGPGQDPQFLISFYEKMQSDKGSIPDRFSAQQFSDYHSELNMSSLELGDSALYFCASSYLAGASYNEQFFGPGTRLTVL.

This chain connects TRBV15 to TRBJ2-7; D gene ambiguous. The germline V gene encodes CDR1 LNHNV and CDR2 YYDKDF (reference sequence). The CDR3 is made up of 14 amino acids. V was shortened by 0 bases and J by 3 bases, with 9 bases between the two germline ends. In DNA, the CDR3 is TGTGCCACCAGCAGAGAATCCGGGTACTACGAGCAGTACTTC. It encodes CATSRESGYYEQYF.